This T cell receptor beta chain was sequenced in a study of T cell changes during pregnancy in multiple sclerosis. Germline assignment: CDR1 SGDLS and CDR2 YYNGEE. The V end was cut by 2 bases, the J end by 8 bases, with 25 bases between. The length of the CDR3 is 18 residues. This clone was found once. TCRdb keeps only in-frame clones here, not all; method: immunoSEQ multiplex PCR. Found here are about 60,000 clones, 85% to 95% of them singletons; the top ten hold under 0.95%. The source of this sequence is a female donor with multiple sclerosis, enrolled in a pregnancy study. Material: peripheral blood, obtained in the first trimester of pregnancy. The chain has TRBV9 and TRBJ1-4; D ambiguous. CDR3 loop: CASSVDQPGRTTGEKLFF. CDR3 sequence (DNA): TGTGCCAGCAGCGTCGATCAACCGGGGAGGACCACGGGGGAAAAACTGTTTTTT.